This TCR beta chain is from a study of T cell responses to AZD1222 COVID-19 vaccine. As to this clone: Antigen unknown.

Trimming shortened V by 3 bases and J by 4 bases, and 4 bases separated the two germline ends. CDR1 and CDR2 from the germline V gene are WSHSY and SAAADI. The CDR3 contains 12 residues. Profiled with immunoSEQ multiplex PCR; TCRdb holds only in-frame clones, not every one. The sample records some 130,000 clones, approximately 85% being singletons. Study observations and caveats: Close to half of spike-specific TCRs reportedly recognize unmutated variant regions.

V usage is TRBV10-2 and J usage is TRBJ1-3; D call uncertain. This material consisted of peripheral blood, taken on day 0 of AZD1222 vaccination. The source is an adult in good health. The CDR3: CASSEDGNTIYF. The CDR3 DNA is TGCGCCAGCAGTGAAGACGGAAACACCATATATTTT.